This TCR beta chain was recorded in a study of CD8 T cells in Susac syndrome. Germline V gene data show CDR1 as SGHAT and CDR2 as FQNNGV. This CDR3 is built from 12 residues. Trimming left V 5 bases short and J 3 bases short, with 8 bases between. Roughly 0.45 to 1 ug RNA was reverse transcribed with random hexamers. Amplification of TCR beta CDR3 spanned 54 Vbeta and 13 Jbeta via immunoSEQ multiplex PCR. Each CDR3 protein gets one entry after TCRdb re-called the immunoSEQ multiplex PCR reads with MiXCR. The data contain about 73,000 distinct CDR3 sequences, 85% to 95% of them singletons. This clonotype was seen a few times. Sequencing of TCR beta drew on CD8+ and CD4+ T cells from blood. Control patients had untreated stable or active relapsing-remitting multiple sclerosis by revised McDonald criteria. Isolation of CD8+ and CD4+ T cells was performed negatively, whereas enrichment of TEMRA cells was done by FACS.

This sequence joins TRBV11-2 and TRBJ2-7; D might be TRBD1 or TRBD2, each matching 5 bases. This TCR derives from a human donor with multiple sclerosis. The sequencing input was CD8+ T cells from PBMCs. This chain's CDR3 is CASSRDGYEQYF. CDR3 coding DNA: TGTGCCAGCAGCCGGGACGGCTACGAGCAGTACTTC.